Shown below are 30 T cell receptor beta chains from a single sample sequenced in a study of response to subunit inactivated influenza vaccine. TCRdb reanalysed the RT-PCR reads using MiXCR and keeps one entry per CDR3 protein. The table lists hundreds of thousands of distinct CDR3 sequences, over 25% of them singletons. The material sequenced was CD4+ T cells sorted from PBMCs, taken 5 to 6 days after vaccination. These receptors were obtained from a man in his fifties who received an inactivated influenza vaccine.

The rearrangement links TRBV7-4 to TRBJ2-1; D uncertain. Trimming cost V 0 bases and J 10 bases, with 10 bases left between them. Per the germline V gene, CDR1 is SGHVT and CDR2 is SQSDAQ. This CDR3 contains 13 residues. As DNA, the CDR3 is TGTGCCAGCAGCTTAGCCTTCCGCACAGAGCAGTTCTTC. As protein: CASSLAFRTEQFF.

The chain has TRBV4-1 and TRBJ2-5; either TRBD1 or TRBD2 may fit D (6 bases each). Per germline, CDR1 MGHRA and CDR2 YSYEKL. The CDR3 loop spans 15 amino acids. The V end lost 4 bases, the J end lost 5 bases, and 17 bases lay between the germline ends. In DNA form, the CDR3 reads TGCGCCAGCAGCCGGGACTCCCAAGGGGGGGAGACCCAGTACTTC. Translation gives CASSRDSQGGETQYF.

The CDR3 sequence: CASSLDWGPGNEQFF. The CDR3 DNA reads TGTGCCAGCAGCTTAGATTGGGGACCCGGGAATGAGCAGTTCTTC. The chain joins TRBV11-2 to TRBJ2-1; D is tentatively TRBD1 or TRBD2 (5 bases each). V was shortened by 0 bases and J by 7 bases, with 13 bases between the two germline ends. The CDR3 covers 15 residues. Per germline, CDR1 SGHAT and CDR2 FQNNGV. Based on the CDR3 plus reference TRBV11-2 and TRBJ2-1, the full variable domain is EAGVAQSPRYKIIEKRQSVAFWCNPISGHATLYWYQQILGQGPKLLIQFQNNGVVDDSQLPKDRFSAERLKGVDSTLKIQPAKLEDSAVYLCASSLDWGPGNEQFFGPGTRLTVL.

V and J are TRBV7-9 and TRBJ2-2; perhaps TRBD2 as D (6 bases). Germline-derived CDR1 and CDR2 are SEHNR and FQNEAQ (reference sequence). The CDR3 is 13 residues long. Trimming pared 7 bases from V and 6 bases from J, leaving 12 bases between. The CDR3 here is CASTRLGAGELFF. DNA of the CDR3: TGTGCCAGCACTAGACTAGGGGCCGGGGAGCTGTTTTTT.

This clonotype was picked up a small number of times. V gene TRBV20-1 combines with J gene TRBJ2-5, with D possibly being TRBD2 (6 bases). This CDR3 comprises 14 residues. Trimming left V 6 bases short and J 0 bases short, with 14 bases between. Germline CDR1 is DFQATT and CDR2 is SNEGSKA (reference sequence). CDR3 in amino acids: CSAKGREYQETQYF. For the CDR3, the DNA is TGCAGTGCAAAGGGCCGGGAGTACCAAGAGACCCAGTACTTC.

The table lists this clonotype with a few counts. The chain employs TRBV4-1 and TRBJ2-1; D is possibly TRBD2 (5 bases). Germline CDR1 and CDR2: MGHRA and YSYEKL. There are 15 residues in the CDR3. V was trimmed by 0 bases and J by 3 bases, leaving 9 bases between them. CDR3 region: CASSQEPGIYNEQFF. In nucleotides, the CDR3 is TGCGCCAGCAGCCAAGAACCGGGGATCTACAATGAGCAGTTCTTC.

V usage is TRBV5-1 and J usage is TRBJ2-7, with 7 bases fitting TRBD1. In germline, CDR1 is SGHRS, CDR2 YFSETQ. CDR3 length equals 13 residues. V shed 4 bases, J shed 3 bases, and the junction held 4 bases outside the gene matches. CDR3 sequence reads: CASSTTGIYEQYF. For the CDR3, the DNA is TGCGCCAGCAGCACGACAGGGATCTACGAGCAGTACTTC.

J is TRBJ2-2 and V is TRBV20-1; 7 bases are shared with TRBD1. V gave up 4 bases and J gave up 1 base; unmatched junction bases: 3. Germline loops: CDR1 DFQATT, CDR2 SNEGSKA (reference sequence). The CDR3 totals 14 residues. In DNA form, the CDR3 reads TGCAGTGCTAAGGGACAGAGGAACACCGGGGAGCTGTTTTTT. Translation gives CSAKGQRNTGELFF.

This clonotype turned up a few times. CDR3 DNA: TGCGCCAGCAGCCCCCTCGGGGGGGGGCTCTCCTACAATGAGCAGTTCTTC. It yields the protein CASSPLGGGLSYNEQFF. The chain carries TRBV4-1 and TRBJ2-1; 8 nucleotides align to TRBD2. This CDR3 has 17 residues. After removal of 4 bases from V and 0 bases from J, the junction contained 8 bases not matched to a gene. Germline loops: CDR1 MGHRA, CDR2 YSYEKL.

This clonotype was found a few times. V is TRBV4-2 and J is TRBJ1-5; D not certain. CDR3 length: 15 residues. Trimming removed 0 bases at V and 4 bases at J, with 10 bases between. The germline V gene has CDR1 LGHNA and CDR2 YNFKEQ. For the CDR3, the DNA is TGTGCCAGCAGCCAAGATTGGGCGGAGAATCAGCCCCAGCATTTT. It yields the protein CASSQDWAENQPQHF.

This clonotype was found a few times. The chain combines TRBV12-3 or TRBV12-4 with TRBJ2-2; 7 bases align to TRBD2. The CDR3 is 13 residues long. V shed 3 bases, J shed 9 bases, and the junction held 4 bases outside the gene matches. CDR3 DNA sequence: TGTGCCAGCAGTTTTCGGGGGGTTAGGGAGCTGTTTTTT. This codes for CASSFRGVRELFF.

In this sample, this clonotype turned up a few times. This chain joins TRBV24-1 and TRBJ2-5; D possibly uses TRBD1 or TRBD2 (5 bases each). The CDR3 has 18 residues. Trimming left V 4 bases short and J 7 bases short, with 27 bases between. Germline values: CDR1 KGHDR, CDR2 SFDVKD. The CDR3 sequence is CATSDLDWTGASYVTQYF. CDR3 DNA sequence: TGTGCCACCAGTGACCTGGACTGGACTGGGGCGTCGTACGTGACCCAGTACTTC.

The chain recombines TRBV6-5 with TRBJ1-5, with D maybe TRBD1 (5 bases). V lost 0 bases, J lost 0 bases, and 9 bases lay in between. Germline V gene lookup returns CDR1 MNHEY and CDR2 SVGAGI. CDR3 size: 16 residues. Written as DNA, the CDR3 is TGTGCCAGCAGTTACTCGAGGGGTAATAGCAATCAGCCCCAGCATTTT. It specifies CASSYSRGNSNQPQHF.

The chain uses TRBV12-3 or TRBV12-4 and TRBJ2-5, with TRBD2 matching 8 bases. CDR3 size: 16 residues. V dropped 7 bases and J dropped 4; count of bases not matched to a gene: 14. The CDR3 DNA sequence: TGTGCCAGCAATACTCTACCGAGGCTAGCGGGAGAGACCCAGTACTTC. This gives the protein CASNTLPRLAGETQYF.

This clonotype was found a few times. The V gene is TRBV5-1, the J gene TRBJ1-1; D ambiguous. This CDR3 has 13 residues. V was trimmed by 4 bases and J by 3 bases, leaving 10 bases between them. Germline values: CDR1 SGHRS, CDR2 YFSETQ. In nucleotides, the CDR3 is TGCGCCAGCAGCCTACGATCGGACACTGAAGCTTTCTTT. This encodes CASSLRSDTEAFF.

This chain uses TRBV6-1 with TRBJ2-1; the D gene is possibly TRBD2 (6 bases). Germline-derived CDR1 and CDR2 are MNHNS and SASEGT. V lost 3 bases, J lost 5 bases, and 17 bases lay in between. The CDR3 is 16 amino acids. In DNA, the CDR3 is TGTGCCAGCAGTGATCTTAGATTTTGGGGGGACAATGAGCAGTTCTTC. Translating it yields CASSDLRFWGDNEQFF.

This clonotype was found a few times. The chain employs TRBV10-3 and TRBJ2-1; D is possibly TRBD1 (5 bases). The CDR3 is 16 amino acids. Looked up from germline, CDR1 is ENHRY and CDR2 is SYGVKD. V lost 2 bases and J 5 bases, leaving 16 bases between the germline ends. The CDR3 region has the DNA TGTGCCATCAGTGAGATGCCAGGGTGGCTGGACAATGAGCAGTTCTTC. It encodes CAISEMPGWLDNEQFF.

This clonotype was observed a few times. The genes are TRBV12-3 or TRBV12-4 and TRBJ2-7; the D is unclear. CDR3 length equals 12 residues. Trimming removed 5 bases at V and 4 bases at J, with 9 bases between. The chain's CDR3 is CASSPLVYEQYF. CDR3 nucleotide sequence: TGTGCCAGCAGTCCCCTGGTGTACGAGCAGTACTTC.

This clonotype was seen many times. This chain connects TRBV20-1 to TRBJ1-4; 8 bases map to TRBD1. Germline V gives CDR1 DFQATT, CDR2 SNEGSKA (reference sequence). The V segment lost 4 bases and the J segment 8 bases; nucleotides outside the gene matches: 6. The CDR3 is made up of 13 amino acids. In DNA, the CDR3 is TGCAGTGCTACCGACAGGGGCACCGAAAAACTGTTTTTT. Protein: CSATDRGTEKLFF.

There are a few counts of this clonotype. The chain couples TRBV3-1 to TRBJ2-1, with D tentatively TRBD2 (5 bases). The germline V gene has CDR1 LGHDT and CDR2 YNNKEL (reference sequence). With 3 bases removed from V and 5 bases from J, the gap between germline ends came to 8 bases. The CDR3 has 13 residues. CDR3 bases: TGTGCCAGCAGCCAGACTACCGACAATGAGCAGTTCTTC. This codes for CASSQTTDNEQFF.

This clonotype has a handful of counts. The chain joins TRBV11-2 to TRBJ2-7; 12 bases align to TRBD2. The junction had 17 bases not matched to a gene; V was cut back by 5 bases and J by 0 bases. Germline lookup yields CDR1 SGHAT and CDR2 FQNNGV. This CDR3 has 20 residues. The CDR3 DNA reads TGTGCCAGCAGCCAACCAACAGAGGGACTAGCGGGTATACGCTCCTACGAGCAGTACTTC. Translating it yields CASSQPTEGLAGIRSYEQYF.

CDR3 residues: CASSISGSLNEQYF. In DNA, the CDR3 is TGTGCCAGCAGTATTAGCGGGAGCCTAAACGAGCAGTACTTC. This rearrangement joins TRBV28 to TRBJ2-7; 9 bases map to TRBD2. The CDR3 totals 14 residues. The ends lost 5 bases at V and 5 bases at J; junction bases unmatched: 7. Germline loops: CDR1 MDHEN, CDR2 SYDVKM.

The gene calls are TRBV6-9 and TRBJ2-7, with no clear D. V gave up 2 bases and J gave up 6 bases, with 2 bases separating them. CDR3 length: 10 residues. Germline V gene lookup returns CDR1 MNHGY and CDR2 SVAAGI. This chain's CDR3 is CASSYTEQYF. The CDR3 nucleotides read TGTGCCAGCAGTTATACCGAGCAGTACTTC.

The chain combines TRBV2 with TRBJ2-1; D is undetermined. V shed 8 bases and J shed 9 bases, with 11 bases lying between them. The germline CDR1 and CDR2 sequences are SNHLY and FYNNEI. This CDR3 is built from 11 residues. The CDR3 is CASVSSGEQFF. For the CDR3, the DNA is TGTGCCAGCGTAAGCTCGGGTGAGCAGTTCTTC. Complete variable domain (other parts from reference TRBV2 and TRBJ2-1): EPEVTQTPSHQVTQMGQEVILRCVPISNHLYFYWYRQILGQKVEFLVSFYNNEISEKSEIFDDQFSVERPDGSNFTLKIRSTKLEDSAMYFCASVSSGEQFFGPGTRLTVL.

Here the CDR3 reads CSVGLRNGNEQFF. CDR3 sequence (DNA): TGCAGCGTTGGGCTCCGTAATGGTAATGAGCAGTTCTTC. The chain recombines TRBV29-1 with TRBJ2-1; D is uncertain. Trimming removed 4 bases at V and 7 bases at J, with 14 bases between. Germline V gene data show CDR1 as SQVTM and CDR2 as ANQGSEA. The CDR3 spans 13 residues.

The CDR3 coding sequence is TGCAGTGCTAGACCTAGCGGGAGAGTATACAATGAGCAGTTCTTC. This encodes CSARPSGRVYNEQFF. The chain links TRBV20-1 to TRBJ2-1, with 10 bases lining up with TRBD2. The V gene end was trimmed by 2 bases and the J gene end by 4 bases; junction bases not matched to a gene: 5. There are 15 residues in the CDR3. CDR1 and CDR2 (germline): DFQATT, SNEGSKA (reference sequence).

The chain has TRBV11-2 and TRBJ1-6, with D possibly TRBD1 on 5 matching bases. CDR1 and CDR2 from the germline V gene are SGHAT and FQNNGV. V shed 1 base and J shed 14 bases, with 12 bases lying between them. The CDR3 consists of 13 residues. In DNA form, the CDR3 reads TGTGCCAGCAGCTTAGGACCCGGGGCGGCCCTCCACTTT. Amino acid sequence: CASSLGPGAALHF.

The chain employs TRBV30 and TRBJ1-4; no firm D call. The ends were cut back, 1 base at V and 8 bases at J, with 14 bases in the middle. CDR1 GTSNPN and CDR2 SVGIG come from the germline V gene (reference sequence). The CDR3 is 14 residues long. The CDR3: CAWSAGGSSEKLFF. The CDR3 nucleotides read TGTGCCTGGAGTGCGGGCGGATCCTCCGAAAAACTGTTTTTT.

This sequence joins TRBV7-2 and TRBJ2-2; TRBD2 agrees at 8 bases. Germline CDR1 and CDR2: SGHTA and FQGNSA. Trimming at V came to 3 bases and at J to 5 bases, leaving 5 bases not matched to a gene. CDR3 size: 15 residues. CDR3 sequence: CASSLMAGGTGELFF. The CDR3 region has the DNA TGTGCCAGCAGCTTGATGGCGGGAGGAACCGGGGAGCTGTTTTTT.

The gene calls are TRBV12-3 or TRBV12-4 and TRBJ2-7; 9 bases are shared with TRBD1. The CDR3 is 16 residues long. V lost 3 bases and J lost 2; bases outside the gene matches: 8. DNA of the CDR3: TGTGCCAGCAGTTTCTCTTGGACAGGGGCGGCCTACGAGCAGTACTTC. Protein sequence: CASSFSWTGAAYEQYF.